This note documents a single T cell receptor beta chain sequence. What it binds is unknown. This specimen comes from a study of siplizumab effects on memory and regulatory T cells. Overall study findings and caveats: Siplizumab significantly decreased alloreactive sequences from unstimulated CD4+ memory cells. Naive T cells apparently outstripped memory cells in diversity and seemed major alloresponse contributors.

In each sample, some 10^5 TCR templates were assayed. The assay was immunoSEQ multiplex PCR, and TCRdb's table has in-frame clones only and misses some. The sample consists of 65,000 to 90,000 clones, around 93% of them appearing once. CDR3 length: 14 amino acids. Germline assignment: CDR1 SEHNR and CDR2 FQNEAQ (reference sequence). Unmatched junction bases numbered 10, after V lost 8 bases and J lost 3 bases. The rearrangement uses TRBV7-9 and TRBJ2-7; 7 bases map to TRBD1. Sequencing input: CD8+ T cells sorted from blood. This clonotype was obtained from a human donor in good health. In nucleotides, the CDR3 is TGTGCCAGCGGGGCACGGGACAGTTACTACGAGCAGTACTTC. Its translation: CASGARDSYYEQYF.